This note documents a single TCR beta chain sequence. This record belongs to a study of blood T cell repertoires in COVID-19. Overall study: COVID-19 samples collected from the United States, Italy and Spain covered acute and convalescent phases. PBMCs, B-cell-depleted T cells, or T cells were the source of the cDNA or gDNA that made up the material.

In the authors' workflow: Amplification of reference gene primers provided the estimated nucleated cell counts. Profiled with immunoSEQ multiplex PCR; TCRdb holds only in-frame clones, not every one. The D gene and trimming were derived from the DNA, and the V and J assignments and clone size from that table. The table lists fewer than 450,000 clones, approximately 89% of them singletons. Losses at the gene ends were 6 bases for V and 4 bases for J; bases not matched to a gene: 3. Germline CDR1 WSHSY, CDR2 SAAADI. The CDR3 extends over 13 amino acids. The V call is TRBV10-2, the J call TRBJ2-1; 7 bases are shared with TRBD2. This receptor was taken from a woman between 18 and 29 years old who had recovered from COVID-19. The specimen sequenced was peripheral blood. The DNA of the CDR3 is TGCGCCAGCAGAGCGGGGCCATACAATGAGCAGTTCTTC. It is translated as CASRAGPYNEQFF.